Listed below are T cell receptor beta chains from one sample, sequenced in a study of blood T cell repertoires in COVID-19. Profiled with immunoSEQ multiplex PCR; TCRdb holds only in-frame clones, not every one. The sample includes more than 85,000 clones, approximately 91% of them seen just once. The sequenced sample consisted of peripheral blood. The source is a man younger than 30 with acute or convalescent COVID-19. CDR3s leave out the opening cysteine and the closing phenylalanine or tryptophan.

v_call,j_call,cdr3_aa
TRBV5-1,TRBJ1-3,ASSLDLSGNTIY
TRBV25-1,TRBJ1-2,ASSGIQGASVRSGYT
TRBV4-1,TRBJ2-2,ASSQARLAHTGELF
TRBV27,TRBJ1-5,ASSVQGKGNQPQH
TRBV5-1,TRBJ1-4,ASREYMGEKLF
TRBV6-5,TRBJ1-1,ASSYGSAGLTTEAF
TRBV14,TRBJ2-7,ASRGLGQPQEQY
TRBV7-9,TRBJ1-2,ASSPPATGRYGYT
TRBV27,TRBJ1-6,ASSSYTNSPLH
TRBV4-1,TRBJ1-2,ASSQGRGDRGYGYT
TRBV30,TRBJ2-7,AWSDRRPYEQY
TRBV2,TRBJ2-7,ASSESRSYEQY
TRBV4-1,TRBJ2-1,ASSQGSASGADNEQF
TRBV10-1,TRBJ2-2,ASSDSDTTNTGELF
TRBV19,TRBJ2-5,ASSIGTGQQETQY
TRBV5-5,TRBJ2-5,ASSPREVQETQY
TRBV12-3/TRBV12-4,TRBJ2-3,ASSPSTDTQY
TRBV5-1,TRBJ2-7,ASRRQGSHEQY
TRBV21-1,TRBJ2-1,ASSKETRDSGHNEQF
TRBV2,TRBJ2-3,ASSGRVGRRTDTQY
TRBV3-1/TRBV3-2,TRBJ1-4,ASSQGFGTGGEKLF
TRBV9,TRBJ1-2,ASSVTGTGEGYT
TRBV11-2,TRBJ1-4,ASSPDRAEELF
TRBV2,TRBJ1-1,ASSEGRPNTEAF
TRBV5-1,TRBJ1-2,ASSLVTLADYGYT
TRBV7-2,TRBJ2-2,ASSLSRGTANTGELF
TRBV20-1,TRBJ1-1,SASTPGQGNTEAF
TRBV5-1,TRBJ2-1,ASSRREDGYNEQF
TRBV6-5,TRBJ1-1,ASSPGENTEAF
TRBV11-2,TRBJ2-2,ASSSGANTGELF
TRBV19,TRBJ1-2,ATTSWGQVTYGYT
TRBV4-1,TRBJ2-7,ASSRELAGVPYEQY
TRBV5-1,TRBJ1-2,ASSLALPGLRTYGYT
TRBV3-1/TRBV3-2,TRBJ2-7,ASSQEWEDRVIYEQY
TRBV5-6,TRBJ1-2,ASSYRELNYGYT
TRBV19,TRBJ2-1,ASTSIVGVGNEQF
TRBV9,TRBJ1-2,ASSGSGQERAYGYT